These 8 T cell receptor beta chains were sequenced from one sample in a study of post-analysis software for immune sequencing data (dated by TCRdb to between 2014 and 2017). Results and caveats for the whole study, not just this receptor: Patients showed significantly higher frequencies than controls for five TRBV segments, among them TRBV5-6, TRBV5-1 and TRBV20-1.

The library relied on PCR. The instrument was an Illumina HiSeq 2500. Unique molecular identifiers were incorporated into TCR beta cDNA libraries to reduce PCR and sequencing biases. TCRdb applied fastp at Q25 and MiXCR to the public reads, then kept only in-frame beta chains. Merged by CDR3 protein, the rows form single entries marked with the most common genes and DNA. The sample profile shows approximately 400,000 distinct CDR3 sequences; around a third of them were found once. Clones ranked in the top ten supply about an eighth of the sample. No antigens are known for them. Sequences were obtained from blood. The receptor set was obtained from a girl aged 10-17 years with multiple sclerosis.

This clonotype came up a few times. The chain uses TRBV27 and TRBJ1-2, with D tentatively TRBD1 (6 bases). Germline-derived CDR1 and CDR2 are MNHEY and SMNVEV (reference sequence). Trimming stripped 6 bases from V and 4 bases from J, with 18 bases between. The CDR3 is 15 residues long. The CDR3 protein is CASSPLGGDIYGYTF. CDR3 DNA: TGTGCCAGCAGCCCCCTCGGAGGGGACATCTATGGCTACACCTTC.

This clonotype appeared a few times. The chain employs TRBV4-2 and TRBJ2-7, with 8 positions matching TRBD1. The CDR3 has 15 amino acids. V lost 1 base, J lost 2 bases, and 4 bases stayed unmatched. From germline, CDR1 is LGHNA and CDR2 YNFKEQ. CDR3 nucleotide sequence: TGTGCCAGCAGCCAAGCCCGGGACAGGACCTACGAGCAGTACTTC. Translation gives CASSQARDRTYEQYF.

The gene calls are TRBV7-8 and TRBJ2-5; D is unclear. Germline V gene sequence: CDR1 SGHVS, CDR2 FQNEAQ. The CDR3 has 17 residues. Between the trimmed V and J ends, which lost 4 bases and 11 bases, there was a span of 29 bases. Written as DNA, the CDR3 is TGTGCCAGCAGCTCCCCTCGTGTGACGGTTAGCTCCTATGAGCAGTACTTC. Amino acids: CASSSPRVTVSSYEQYF.

This chain links TRBV7-8 with TRBJ1-5; 7 bases are a match to TRBD1. The CDR3 loop spans 16 amino acids. V lost 1 base to trimming and J lost 0 bases; unmatched junction nucleotides: 3. Germline-derived CDR1 and CDR2 are SGHVS and FQNEAQ. The CDR3 coding sequence is TGTGCCAGCAGCTTAGACCGACAGGGTAGCAATCAGCCCCAGCATTTT. It encodes CASSLDRQGSNQPQHF.

The chain recombines TRBV6-1 with TRBJ2-7; D not certain. CDR3 length equals 13 residues. CDR1 and CDR2 from the germline V gene are MNHNS and SASEGT. The V gene lost 1 base and the J gene lost 0 bases, with 4 bases spanning the gap. The CDR3 protein is CASSEVTSYEQYF. CDR3 nucleotide sequence: TGTGCCAGCAGTGAAGTAACCTCCTACGAGCAGTACTTC.

J is TRBJ2-6 and V is TRBV28; D tentatively fits TRBD1 or TRBD2 (5 bases each). In germline, CDR1 is MDHEN, CDR2 SYDVKM. Trimming cost V 5 bases and J 2 bases, with 19 bases left between them. CDR3 length: 18 amino acids. The CDR3 DNA sequence: TGTGCCAGCAGTCCAAGGACTGGGGGATTCCCTGGGGCCAACGTCCTGACTTTC. Translation: CASSPRTGGFPGANVLTF.

This clonotype was seen at least ten times. The chain combines TRBV7-3 with TRBJ2-1; 9 bases are shared with TRBD2. The germline CDR1 and CDR2 sequences are SGHTA and FQGTGA. The CDR3 length is 15 residues. V was clipped by 5 bases and J by 4 bases; unmatched bases: 6. The CDR3 bases are TGTGCCAGCAGCATTAGCGGGGGCGATTACAATGAGCAGTTCTTC. Translating it yields CASSISGGDYNEQFF.

The chain uses TRBV20-1 and TRBJ1-5, with D perhaps matching TRBD1 (5 bases). V was trimmed by 3 bases and J by 5 bases, leaving 11 bases between them. Germline-derived CDR1 and CDR2 are DFQATT and SNEGSKA (reference sequence). The CDR3 length is 13 residues. The CDR3 region is CSARGDGDQPQHF. In nucleotides, the CDR3 is TGCAGTGCTAGGGGGGACGGGGATCAGCCCCAGCATTTT.